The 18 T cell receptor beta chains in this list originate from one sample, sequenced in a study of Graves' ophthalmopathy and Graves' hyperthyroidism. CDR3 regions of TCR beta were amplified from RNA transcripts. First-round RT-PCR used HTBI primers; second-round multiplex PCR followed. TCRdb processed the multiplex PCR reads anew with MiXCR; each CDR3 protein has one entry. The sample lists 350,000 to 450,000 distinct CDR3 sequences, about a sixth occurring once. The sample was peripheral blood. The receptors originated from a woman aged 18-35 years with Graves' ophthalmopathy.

DNA of the CDR3: TGTGCCAGCAGTGAAATGGGCAGGCGGAACACTGAAGCTTTCTTT. This codes for CASSEMGRRNTEAFF. V usage is TRBV6-1 and J usage is TRBJ1-1; D is uncertain. The CDR3 loop spans 15 amino acids. Trimming left V 2 bases short and J 1 base short, with 11 bases between. CDR1 MNHNS and CDR2 SASEGT come from the germline V gene.

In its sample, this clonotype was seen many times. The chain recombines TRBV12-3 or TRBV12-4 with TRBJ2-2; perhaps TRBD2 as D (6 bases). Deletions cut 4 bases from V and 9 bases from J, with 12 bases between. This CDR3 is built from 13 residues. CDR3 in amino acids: CASSSLARRELFF. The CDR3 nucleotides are TGTGCCAGCAGTTCACTAGCAAGGCGGGAGCTGTTTTTT.

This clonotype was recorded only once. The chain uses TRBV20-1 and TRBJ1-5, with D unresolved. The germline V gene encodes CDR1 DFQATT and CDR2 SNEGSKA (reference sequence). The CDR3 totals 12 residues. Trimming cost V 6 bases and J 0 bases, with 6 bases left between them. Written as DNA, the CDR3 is TGCAGTGCCAGATATAGCAATCAGCCCCAGCATTTT. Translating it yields CSARYSNQPQHF.

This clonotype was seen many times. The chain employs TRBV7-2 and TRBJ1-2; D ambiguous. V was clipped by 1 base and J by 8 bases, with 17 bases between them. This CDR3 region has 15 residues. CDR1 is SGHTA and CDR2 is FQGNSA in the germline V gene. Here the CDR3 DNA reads TGTGCCAGCAGCTTAGGAGGGCAGCCTACCAGGGGCTACACCTTC. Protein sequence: CASSLGGQPTRGYTF.

For the CDR3, the DNA is TGTGCCAGCAGGGACGGGACACGAGGGACCGAGCAGTACTTC. Protein product: CASRDGTRGTEQYF. The chain is built from TRBV6-1 and TRBJ2-7, with TRBD1 as a possible D gene (6 bases). The CDR3 runs 14 residues. The germline CDR1 and CDR2 sequences are MNHNS and SASEGT. Trimming shortened V by 6 bases and J by 6 bases, and 18 bases separated the two germline ends.

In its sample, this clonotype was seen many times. The CDR3 nucleotides read TGTGCCAGCAGGGCGGACAGGGGAGGTGTCACTGAAGCTTTCTTT. Protein: CASRADRGGVTEAFF. The chain combines TRBV2 with TRBJ1-1; TRBD1 matches at 9 bases. Germline trimming cut 6 bases from V and 4 bases from J; bases unmatched to any gene: 9. This CDR3 is 15 amino acids long. Germline values: CDR1 SNHLY, CDR2 FYNNEI.

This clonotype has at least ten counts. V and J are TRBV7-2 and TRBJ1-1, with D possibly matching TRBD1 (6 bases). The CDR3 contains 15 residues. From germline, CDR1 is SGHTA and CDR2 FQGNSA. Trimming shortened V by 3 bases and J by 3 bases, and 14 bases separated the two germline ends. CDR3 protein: CASSFRTGYDTEAFF. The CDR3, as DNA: TGTGCCAGCAGCTTCCGAACAGGGTACGACACTGAAGCTTTCTTT. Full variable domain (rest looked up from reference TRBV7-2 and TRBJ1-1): GAGVSQSPSNKVTEKGKDVELRCDPISGHTALYWYRQSLGQGLEFLIYFQGNSAPDKSGLPSDRFSAERTGGSVSTLTIQRTQQEDSAVYLCASSFRTGYDTEAFFGQGTRLTVV.

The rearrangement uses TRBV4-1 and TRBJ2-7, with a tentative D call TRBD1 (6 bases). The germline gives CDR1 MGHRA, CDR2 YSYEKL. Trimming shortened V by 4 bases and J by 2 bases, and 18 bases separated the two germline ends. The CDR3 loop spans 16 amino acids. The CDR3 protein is CASSRKDSDLAYEQYF. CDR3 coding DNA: TGCGCCAGCAGCCGCAAGGACAGCGACCTAGCCTACGAGCAGTACTTC.

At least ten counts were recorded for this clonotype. For the CDR3, the DNA is TGTGCCAGCAGTTACCCCACGCGGGGGGGAGACTACGAGCAGTACTTC. It specifies CASSYPTRGGDYEQYF. The gene calls are TRBV28 and TRBJ2-7; 9 bases are a match to TRBD2. The CDR3 length is 16 residues. The V segment lost 4 bases and the J segment 3 bases; nucleotides outside the gene matches: 10. Germline CDR1 reads MDHEN; CDR2 reads SYDVKM.

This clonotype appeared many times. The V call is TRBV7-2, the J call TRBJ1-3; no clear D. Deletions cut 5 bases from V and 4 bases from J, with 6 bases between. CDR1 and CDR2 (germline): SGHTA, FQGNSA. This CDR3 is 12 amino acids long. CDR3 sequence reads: CASSQSGNTIYF. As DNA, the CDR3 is TGTGCCAGCAGCCAGTCCGGAAACACCATATATTTT.

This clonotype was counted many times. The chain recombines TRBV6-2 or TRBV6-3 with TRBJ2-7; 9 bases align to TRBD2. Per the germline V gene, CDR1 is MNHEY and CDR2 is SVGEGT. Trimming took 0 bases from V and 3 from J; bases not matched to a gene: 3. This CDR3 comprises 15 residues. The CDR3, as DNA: TGTGCCAGCAGTTACTCGGCGGGGGGGATCTACGAGCAGTACTTC. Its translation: CASSYSAGGIYEQYF.

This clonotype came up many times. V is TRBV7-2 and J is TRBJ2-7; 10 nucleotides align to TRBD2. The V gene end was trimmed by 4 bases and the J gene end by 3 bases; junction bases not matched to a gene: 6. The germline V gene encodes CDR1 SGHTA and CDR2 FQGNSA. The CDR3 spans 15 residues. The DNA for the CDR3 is TGTGCCAGCAGCTCATCCGGGACTAGCGTCTACGAGCAGTACTTC. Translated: CASSSSGTSVYEQYF.

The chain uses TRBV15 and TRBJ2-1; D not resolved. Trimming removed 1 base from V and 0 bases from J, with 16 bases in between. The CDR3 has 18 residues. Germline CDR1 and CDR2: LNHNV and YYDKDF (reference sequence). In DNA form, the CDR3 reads TGTGCCACCAGCAGAGTAAGTTCTGGGCTAAGCTCCTACAATGAGCAGTTCTTC. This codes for CATSRVSSGLSSYNEQFF.

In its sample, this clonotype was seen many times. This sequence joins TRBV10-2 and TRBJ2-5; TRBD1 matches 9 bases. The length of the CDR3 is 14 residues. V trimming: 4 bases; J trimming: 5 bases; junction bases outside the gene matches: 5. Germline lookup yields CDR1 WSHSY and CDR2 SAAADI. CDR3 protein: CASSVQGARETQYF. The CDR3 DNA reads TGCGCCAGCAGTGTACAGGGGGCTCGGGAGACCCAGTACTTC.

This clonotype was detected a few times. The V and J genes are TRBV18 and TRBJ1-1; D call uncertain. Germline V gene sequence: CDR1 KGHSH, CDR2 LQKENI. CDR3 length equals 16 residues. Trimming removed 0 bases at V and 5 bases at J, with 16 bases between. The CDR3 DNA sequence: TGTGCCAGCTCACCACCAACGTACCGTCGTTCAACTGAAGCTTTCTTT. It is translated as CASSPPTYRRSTEAFF.

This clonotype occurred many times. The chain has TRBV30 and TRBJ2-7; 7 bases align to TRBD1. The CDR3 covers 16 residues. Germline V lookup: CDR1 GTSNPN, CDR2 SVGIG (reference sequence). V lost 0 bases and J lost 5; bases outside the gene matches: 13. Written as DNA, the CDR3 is TGTGCCTGGAGTGTCAAGTATGGAGACAGGGTCCACGAGCAGTACTTC. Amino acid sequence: CAWSVKYGDRVHEQYF.

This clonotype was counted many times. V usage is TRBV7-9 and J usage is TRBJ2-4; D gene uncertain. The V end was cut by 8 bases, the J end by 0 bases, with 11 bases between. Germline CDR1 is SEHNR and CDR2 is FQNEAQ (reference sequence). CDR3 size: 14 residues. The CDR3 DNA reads TGTGCCAGCGCTGAAACCCTAGCCAAAAACATTCAGTACTTC. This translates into CASAETLAKNIQYF.

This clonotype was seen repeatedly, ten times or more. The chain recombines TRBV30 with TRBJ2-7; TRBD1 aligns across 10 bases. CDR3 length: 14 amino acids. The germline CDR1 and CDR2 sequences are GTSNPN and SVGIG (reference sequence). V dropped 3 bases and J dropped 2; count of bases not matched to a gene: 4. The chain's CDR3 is CAWSRQGATYEQYF. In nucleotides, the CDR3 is TGTGCCTGGAGCCGACAGGGGGCTACCTACGAGCAGTACTTC.